The 25 T cell receptor beta chains presented below share a single source sample, sequenced in a study of early T cells in non-severe SARS-CoV-2 infection. MiXCR, applied by TCRdb to the 5' RACE reads, yields one record per CDR3 protein. Of tens of thousands of distinct CDR3 sequences in the sample, around 12% were seen once. This specimen was whole blood, taken at baseline. All receptors derive from an adult who was a healthcare worker with PCR-confirmed SARS-CoV-2 infection or an uninfected control (not recorded which).

At least ten counts were recorded for this clonotype. V and J are TRBV5-1 and TRBJ1-1, with D perhaps matching TRBD1 (5 bases). This CDR3 contains 14 residues. Per the germline V gene, CDR1 is SGHRS and CDR2 is YFSETQ. Between the trimmed V and J ends, which lost 6 bases and 2 bases, there was a span of 14 bases. The CDR3 DNA follows: TGCGCCAGCACCATCGGGGGGACTAACACTGAAGCTTTCTTT. Its translation is CASTIGGTNTEAFF.

As DNA, the CDR3 is TGTGCCAGCAGCCGCCGGGCGTGGGATCGCACAGATACGCAGTATTTT. Its translation is CASSRRAWDRTDTQYF. The rearrangement uses TRBV11-2 and TRBJ2-3; D is unclear. This CDR3 has 16 amino acids. The V and J ends lost 5 bases and 1 base respectively, with 16 bases between them. Germline CDR1 reads SGHAT; CDR2 reads FQNNGV. Drawing the rest from reference TRBV11-2 and TRBJ2-3, the complete variable domain is EAGVAQSPRYKIIEKRQSVAFWCNPISGHATLYWYQQILGQGPKLLIQFQNNGVVDDSQLPKDRFSAERLKGVDSTLKIQPAKLEDSAVYLCASSRRAWDRTDTQYFGPGTRLTVL.

CDR3 region: CASSTNRAYEQYF. The DNA of the CDR3 is TGTGCCAGCAGCACCAACAGGGCCTACGAGCAGTACTTC. The rearrangement joins TRBV7-9 to TRBJ2-7; D is perhaps TRBD1 (6 bases). Germline V CDR1 and CDR2: SEHNR, FQNEAQ (reference sequence). There are 13 residues in the CDR3. V was shortened by 5 bases and J by 2 bases, with 10 bases between the two germline ends.

The chain combines TRBV2 with TRBJ2-3; either TRBD1 or TRBD2 may supply D (6 bases each). This CDR3 region has 16 residues. Germline CDR1 and CDR2: SNHLY and FYNNEI. The V and J ends lost 6 bases and 2 bases respectively, with 18 bases between them. The CDR3 region is CASSPQRPGATDTQYF. The CDR3 DNA sequence: TGTGCCAGCAGCCCCCAGCGCCCGGGGGCCACAGATACGCAGTATTTT.

The chain has TRBV12-3 or TRBV12-4 and TRBJ1-4; 10 nucleotides match TRBD1. With 7 bases clipped from V and 7 bases from J, the junction kept 6 bases outside the gene matches. This CDR3 region has 14 residues. CDR3 sequence: CASKNRDRGEKLFF. The DNA of the CDR3 is TGTGCCAGCAAAAACCGGGACAGGGGTGAAAAACTGTTTTTT.

The chain combines TRBV20-1 with TRBJ2-5; tentatively, D is TRBD2 (7 bases). The CDR3 contains 14 residues. V was clipped by 0 bases and J by 4 bases, with 12 bases between them. Germline-derived CDR1 and CDR2 are DFQATT and SNEGSKA (reference sequence). This CDR3 reads CSAREGGLGETQYF. The CDR3 DNA follows: TGCAGTGCTAGAGAGGGGGGGCTTGGAGAGACCCAGTACTTC.

This clonotype was observed a handful of times. This chain joins TRBV7-2 and TRBJ2-3; TRBD2 aligns across 8 bases. V gave up 5 bases and J gave up 4 bases; unmatched junction bases: 14. Germline V gene lookup returns CDR1 SGHTA and CDR2 FQGNSA. The CDR3 loop spans 17 amino acids. The CDR3 coding sequence is TGTGCCAGCAGCCTCGATGAGAGTCTAGCGGGTCCAGATACGCAGTATTTT. Protein: CASSLDESLAGPDTQYF.

In its sample, this clonotype was seen a few times. This rearrangement joins TRBV28 to TRBJ1-2, with 7 bases that match TRBD1. Trimming removed 2 bases from V and 6 bases from J; junction bases left unmatched: 9. Germline V gene sequence: CDR1 MDHEN, CDR2 SYDVKM. The CDR3 covers 15 residues. DNA of the CDR3: TGTGCCAGCAGTTTAGTAGGACAGGTTAGAGATGGCTACACCTTC. It encodes CASSLVGQVRDGYTF.

The rearrangement joins TRBV2 to TRBJ2-5; 11 nucleotides line up with TRBD2. The CDR3 is made up of 15 amino acids. CDR1 is SNHLY and CDR2 is FYNNEI in the germline V gene. J gave up 4 bases and V 6 bases, and 7 bases lay outside the gene matches. In nucleotides, the CDR3 is TGTGCCAGCAGGTTTAGCGGGGGGGCCAGAGAGACCCAGTACTTC. This codes for CASRFSGGARETQYF.

The table lists this clonotype with a few counts. The chain couples TRBV5-5 to TRBJ2-7; D not resolved. Germline V gene lookup returns CDR1 SGHKS and CDR2 YYEKEE (reference sequence). V lost 3 bases, J lost 2 bases, and 9 bases lay in between. This CDR3 is built from 13 residues. The DNA of the CDR3 is TGTGCCAGCAGCTCGGTCTTAGCCTACGAGCAGTACTTC. It specifies CASSSVLAYEQYF.

This clonotype was observed at least ten times. The chain carries TRBV19 and TRBJ2-2; no clear D gene. There are 14 residues in the CDR3. From germline, CDR1 is LNHDA and CDR2 SQIVND (reference sequence). V gave up 5 bases and J gave up 9 bases, with 16 bases separating them. CDR3 residues: CASSQAPGGRELFF. The DNA of the CDR3 is TGTGCCAGTAGTCAAGCGCCCGGTGGTAGGGAGCTGTTTTTT.

The rearrangement links TRBV3-1 to TRBJ2-1, with D tentatively TRBD1 or TRBD2 (5 bases each). Germline V gene sequence: CDR1 LGHDT, CDR2 YNNKEL (reference sequence). Trimming cost V 5 bases and J 10 bases, with 15 bases left between them. This CDR3 is 13 amino acids long. The CDR3 reads CASSSTGAGEQFF. CDR3 coding DNA: TGTGCCAGCAGCTCCACCGGGGCAGGGGAGCAGTTCTTC.

The chain joins TRBV10-3 to TRBJ2-7; D is uncertain. Germline V lookup: CDR1 ENHRY, CDR2 SYGVKD. The V gene lost 0 bases and the J gene lost 3 bases, with 3 bases spanning the gap. The CDR3 spans 12 residues. For the CDR3, the DNA is TGTGCCATCAGTGAGTCGGGCTACGAGCAGTACTTC. This gives the protein CAISESGYEQYF.

This clonotype was seen a few times. The chain combines TRBV27 with TRBJ1-5, with D perhaps TRBD1 (6 bases). Germline assignment: CDR1 MNHEY and CDR2 SMNVEV (reference sequence). The CDR3 has 14 amino acids. Trimming removed 6 bases from V and 4 bases from J, with 13 bases in between. The CDR3 nucleotides read TGTGCCAGCAGGCCCCACAGGGAGAATCAGCCCCAGCATTTT. Its translation: CASRPHRENQPQHF.

This clonotype occurred many times. The V gene is TRBV29-1, the J gene TRBJ2-1; 13 nucleotides agree with TRBD2. Germline CDR1 reads SQVTM; CDR2 reads ANQGSEA. With V trimmed by 6 bases and J by 10 bases, 6 bases remained unmatched. The CDR3 contains 13 residues. Here the CDR3 DNA reads TGCAGCGTGGGGACTAGCGGGGTTGGGGAGCAGTTCTTC. Translating gives CSVGTSGVGEQFF.

This clonotype has a count of ten or more. This chain connects TRBV7-2 to TRBJ2-7; 9 nucleotides align to TRBD1. This CDR3 comprises 16 residues. The V gene end was trimmed by 5 bases and the J gene end by 3 bases; junction bases not matched to a gene: 11. In germline, CDR1 is SGHTA, CDR2 FQGNSA. Here the CDR3 DNA reads TGTGCCAGCAGCCCAGACAGGACAGGGGAGATCTACGAGCAGTACTTC. Protein sequence: CASSPDRTGEIYEQYF.

This clonotype was observed at least ten times. The chain is built from TRBV7-3 and TRBJ2-1; the D gene could be TRBD1 or TRBD2 (5 bases each). The germline gives CDR1 SGHTA, CDR2 FQGTGA. Trimming shortened V by 4 bases and J by 8 bases, and 12 bases separated the two germline ends. The CDR3 runs 13 residues. The CDR3: CASSYGGGDEQFF. In DNA form, the CDR3 reads TGTGCCAGCAGCTATGGGGGTGGCGATGAGCAGTTCTTC.

This clonotype turned up a few times. The chain employs TRBV20-1 and TRBJ1-1; unclear D gene. The CDR3 totals 18 residues. Per the germline V gene, CDR1 is DFQATT and CDR2 is SNEGSKA (reference sequence). V lost 0 bases to trimming and J lost 0 bases, with 20 bases between them. The DNA of the CDR3 is TGCAGTGCTAGAGATCAAACGCGGGCCGCCTTTTTGAACACTGAAGCTTTCTTT. Translation gives CSARDQTRAAFLNTEAFF.

This clonotype has ten or more counts. The genes are TRBV7-6 and TRBJ2-7; 8 nucleotides align to TRBD1. The CDR3 has 15 amino acids. After removal of 0 bases from V and 5 bases from J, the junction contained 6 bases not matched to a gene. Germline CDR1 reads SGHVS; CDR2 reads FNYEAQ. CDR3 protein: CASSLARTGTHEQYF. CDR3 DNA: TGTGCCAGCAGCTTAGCGAGGACAGGGACCCACGAGCAGTACTTC.

This clonotype was seen many times. J is TRBJ1-4 and V is TRBV14; 7 bases agree with TRBD1. In germline, CDR1 is SGHDN, CDR2 FVKESK. J lost 4 bases, V lost 0 bases, and 2 bases had no gene match. The CDR3 runs to 15 residues. CDR3 residues: CASSQDWDSNEKLFF. In DNA form, the CDR3 reads TGTGCCAGCAGCCAAGATTGGGACAGTAATGAAAAACTGTTTTTT.

The sample holds a few counts of this clonotype. The V call is TRBV20-1, the J call TRBJ1-1; possible D gene TRBD1, 5 bases. From germline, CDR1 is DFQATT and CDR2 SNEGSKA (reference sequence). Trimming shortened V by 0 bases and J by 1 base, and 9 bases separated the two germline ends. This CDR3 spans 14 amino acids. Here the CDR3 reads CSAREIDRNTEAFF. In DNA form, the CDR3 reads TGCAGTGCTAGAGAGATAGACAGGAACACTGAAGCTTTCTTT.

At least ten counts were recorded for this clonotype. The CDR3: CASFGGANEQYF. Written as DNA, the CDR3 is TGCGCCAGCTTCGGGGGGGCTAACGAGCAGTACTTC. The V call is TRBV10-2, the J call TRBJ2-7; 8 nucleotides match TRBD2. With 8 bases clipped from V and 5 bases from J, the junction kept 5 bases outside the gene matches. CDR1 is WSHSY, CDR2 SAAADI, per germline. This CDR3 spans 12 amino acids.

The rearrangement joins TRBV4-1 to TRBJ1-2; TRBD1 matches 9 bases. Germline V gives CDR1 MGHRA, CDR2 YSYEKL. There are 16 residues in the CDR3. Germline trimming cut 4 bases from V and 4 bases from J; bases unmatched to any gene: 10. Here the CDR3 reads CASSRKEPGQGYGYTF. The CDR3 coding sequence is TGCGCCAGCAGCCGGAAAGAACCGGGACAGGGCTATGGCTACACCTTC.

This clonotype was observed a few times. V usage is TRBV29-1 and J usage is TRBJ2-1, with 7 bases fitting TRBD1. This CDR3 is built from 13 residues. From germline, CDR1 is SQVTM and CDR2 ANQGSEA. Trimming cost V 3 bases and J 8 bases; bases outside gene matches: 7. In DNA form, the CDR3 reads TGCAGCGTTGATCGGACAGGTCAACATGAGCAGTTCTTC. Encoded protein: CSVDRTGQHEQFF.

Many counts were recorded for this clonotype. V usage is TRBV7-9 and J usage is TRBJ2-3; TRBD2 might be the D (5 bases). There are 14 residues in the CDR3. CDR1 and CDR2 (germline): SEHNR, FQNEAQ (reference sequence). V lost 3 bases, J lost 4 bases, and 11 bases lay in between. The CDR3: CASSLGVVADTQYF. CDR3 sequence (DNA): TGTGCCAGCAGCTTGGGAGTAGTTGCAGATACGCAGTATTTT.